This T cell receptor beta chain is drawn from a study of graft-versus-host responses after intestinal transplantation. There are 15 residues in the CDR3. V lost 1 base to trimming and J lost 7 bases; unmatched junction nucleotides: 3. Germline values: CDR1 MGHRA, CDR2 YSYEKL. Assay used: immunoSEQ multiplex PCR; TCRdb lists only in-frame clones, some missing. The table has some 85,000 clones, just under 95% seen once. With respect to this clone: Its antigen is undetermined.

The chain joins TRBV4-1 to TRBJ1-6; 8 bases match TRBD1. The source of this sequence is a human donor who was the organ donor for an intestinal transplant. Sequenced material: unstimulated CD8+ T cells sorted from spleen or lymph node cells, taken before transplant. CDR3 protein: CASSQVNRGNSPLHF. In nucleotides, the CDR3 is TGCGCCAGCAGCCAAGTCAACAGGGGGAATTCACCCCTCCACTTT.